The rows below give T cell receptor beta chains drawn from one sample of a study of prognosis after radiotherapy for stage I lung cancer. TCRdb reanalysed the multiplex PCR reads using MiXCR and keeps one entry per CDR3 protein. Here the sample spans about 36,000 distinct CDR3 sequences, around a third being singletons. The sequences come from PBMCs, collected before or after stereotactic body radiation therapy (not recorded which). These receptor sequences come from a donor over 45 with non-small cell lung cancer. Each CDR3 is given with its conserved first and last residue. The order of the fields is J gene, clone size, V gene, CDR3 length, D gene, CDR3 DNA, CDR3 protein. A D gene is named only where the DNA matches it firmly. Clone sizes are given selectively: once, few, many, or a class where the clone is expanded.

j_call: TRBJ1-1
clone_size: few
v_call: TRBV3-1
cdr3_length: 13
d_call: NA
cdr3_nt: TGTGCCAGCAGCCAAGGCAGCAGGGGTACAGCTTTCTTT
cdr3_aa: CASSQGSRGTAFF

j_call: TRBJ1-1
clone_size: many
v_call: TRBV6-1
cdr3_length: 13
d_call: NA
cdr3_nt: TGTGCCAGCAGTCCCCAGGAGAACACTGAAGCTTTCTTT
cdr3_aa: CASSPQENTEAFF

j_call: TRBJ1-1
clone_size: NA
v_call: TRBV19
cdr3_length: 14
d_call: TRBD1
cdr3_nt: TGTGCCAGTAGTAGACAGGGGTCGGGCACTGAAGCTTTCTTT
cdr3_aa: CASSRQGSGTEAFF

j_call: TRBJ1-2
clone_size: NA
v_call: TRBV6-1
cdr3_length: 15
d_call: NA
cdr3_nt: TGTGCCAGCAGTGAGCCGGGACATGGAAACTATGGCTACACCTTC
cdr3_aa: CASSEPGHGNYGYTF

j_call: TRBJ2-5
clone_size: many
v_call: TRBV3-1
cdr3_length: 16
d_call: TRBD2
cdr3_nt: TGTGCCAGCAGCCAACGAGGCGGGGGGAGACAAGAGACCCAGTACTTC
cdr3_aa: CASSQRGGGRQETQYF

j_call: TRBJ2-5
clone_size: NA
v_call: TRBV7-3
cdr3_length: 15
d_call: NA
cdr3_nt: TGTGCCAGCAGCTTATTCGCTGTGGGCCAAGAGACCCAGTACTTC
cdr3_aa: CASSLFAVGQETQYF

j_call: TRBJ2-3
clone_size: NA
v_call: TRBV20-1
cdr3_length: 17
d_call: NA
cdr3_nt: TGCAGGGCAAAATCGTTCGGGGGGCTATTCGGAACAGATACGCAGTATTTT
cdr3_aa: CRAKSFGGLFGTDTQYF

j_call: TRBJ1-2
clone_size: medium-sized
v_call: TRBV5-1
cdr3_length: 13
d_call: NA
cdr3_nt: TGCGCCAGCAGAGCAGGGGCTAACTATGGCTACACCTTC
cdr3_aa: CASRAGANYGYTF

j_call: TRBJ1-1
clone_size: many
v_call: TRBV12-3/TRBV12-4
cdr3_length: 15
d_call: NA
cdr3_nt: TGTGCCAGCACCGAACGACAGGCCATGAACACTGAAGCTTTCTTT
cdr3_aa: CASTERQAMNTEAFF

j_call: TRBJ2-1
clone_size: many
v_call: TRBV18
cdr3_length: 15
d_call: TRBD2
cdr3_nt: TGTGCCAGCTCACCACCAGCGGGGGGGCCCAATGAGCAGTTCTTC
cdr3_aa: CASSPPAGGPNEQFF

j_call: TRBJ1-4
clone_size: many
v_call: TRBV6-1
cdr3_length: 14
d_call: NA
cdr3_nt: TGTGCCAGCACTTTAGGGGGAACTAATGAAAAACTGTTTTTT
cdr3_aa: CASTLGGTNEKLFF

j_call: TRBJ1-1
clone_size: many
v_call: TRBV27
cdr3_length: 15
d_call: TRBD1
cdr3_nt: TGTGCCAGCAGTTCCCCGGACAGGGGGGGGACTGAAGCTTTCTTT
cdr3_aa: CASSSPDRGGTEAFF

j_call: TRBJ2-1
clone_size: many
v_call: TRBV20-1
cdr3_length: 12
d_call: TRBD2
cdr3_nt: TGCAGTGCTAGAGTGGGGGGGACTGAGCAGTTCTTC
cdr3_aa: CSARVGGTEQFF

j_call: TRBJ1-3
clone_size: many
v_call: TRBV10-3
cdr3_length: 15
d_call: TRBD1
cdr3_nt: TGTGCCATCAGGACTCAGGGGGATTCTGGAAACACCATATATTTT
cdr3_aa: CAIRTQGDSGNTIYF

j_call: TRBJ2-1
clone_size: many
v_call: TRBV9
cdr3_length: 16
d_call: NA
cdr3_nt: TGTGCCAGCAGCGTAGGTCCGGACCCCTCCTACAATGAGCAGTTCTTC
cdr3_aa: CASSVGPDPSYNEQFF

j_call: TRBJ1-2
clone_size: many
v_call: TRBV19
cdr3_length: 12
d_call: NA
cdr3_nt: TGTGCCAGCACTCGACAGAACTATGGCTACACCTTC
cdr3_aa: CASTRQNYGYTF

j_call: TRBJ2-7
clone_size: NA
v_call: TRBV27
cdr3_length: 15
d_call: NA
cdr3_nt: TGTGCCAGCAGTTTATTTTGGCAGGGGACGGGCGATCATTACTTC
cdr3_aa: CASSLFWQGTGDHYF

j_call: TRBJ2-3
clone_size: few
v_call: TRBV7-3
cdr3_length: 18
d_call: TRBD2
cdr3_nt: TGTGCCAGCAGCGTCTCTAGCGGGGGGGCGGGGGGCACAGATACTCAGTATTTT
cdr3_aa: CASSVSSGGAGGTDTQYF

j_call: TRBJ1-4
clone_size: many
v_call: TRBV5-8
cdr3_length: 14
d_call: NA
cdr3_nt: TGTGCCAGCAGCTTGGTCAGGGGTCGAGAAAAACTGTTTTTT
cdr3_aa: CASSLVRGREKLFF

j_call: TRBJ1-1
clone_size: many
v_call: TRBV27
cdr3_length: 13
d_call: NA
cdr3_nt: TGTGCCAGCAAAGAGGGAGCGAACACTGAAGCTTTCTTT
cdr3_aa: CASKEGANTEAFF

j_call: TRBJ1-1
clone_size: many
v_call: TRBV5-8
cdr3_length: 12
d_call: TRBD1
cdr3_nt: TGTGCCAGCAGCTTGGTTACAGGGGACGCTTTCTTT
cdr3_aa: CASSLVTGDAFF

j_call: TRBJ1-6
clone_size: NA
v_call: TRBV20-1
cdr3_length: 13
d_call: NA
cdr3_nt: TGCAGTGGGACTAAGGTTCATAATTCACCACTCCACTTT
cdr3_aa: CSGTKVHNSPLHF

j_call: TRBJ2-2
clone_size: NA
v_call: TRBV5-1
cdr3_length: 15
d_call: NA
cdr3_nt: TGCGCCAGCAGCTTGAGGGCGGAGAACACCGGGGAGCCGTCTTTT
cdr3_aa: CASSLRAENTGEPSF

j_call: TRBJ2-1
clone_size: once
v_call: TRBV5-1
cdr3_length: 15
d_call: NA
cdr3_nt: TGCGCCAGCTCGGAGCGGGCTAGCTCCTACAATGAGCAGTTCTTC
cdr3_aa: CASSERASSYNEQFF

j_call: TRBJ2-1
clone_size: many
v_call: TRBV2
cdr3_length: 13
d_call: TRBD1
cdr3_nt: TGTGCCAGCATTCCGGGACAGGAATATGAGCAGTTCTTC
cdr3_aa: CASIPGQEYEQFF

j_call: TRBJ1-2
clone_size: NA
v_call: TRBV20-1
cdr3_length: 12
d_call: NA
cdr3_nt: TGCAGTGCTAGGCAGACAGACTATGGCTACACCTTC
cdr3_aa: CSARQTDYGYTF

j_call: TRBJ2-7
clone_size: many
v_call: TRBV6-1
cdr3_length: 15
d_call: TRBD1
cdr3_nt: TGTGCCAGCAGCCCGGGAAGACAGGGGAGTACCGAGCAGTACTTC
cdr3_aa: CASSPGRQGSTEQYF

j_call: TRBJ1-1
clone_size: many
v_call: TRBV12-3/TRBV12-4
cdr3_length: 11
d_call: NA
cdr3_nt: TGTGCCAGCACTCAAGGCCCTGAAGCTTTCTTT
cdr3_aa: CASTQGPEAFF

j_call: TRBJ2-1
clone_size: many
v_call: TRBV19
cdr3_length: 15
d_call: NA
cdr3_nt: TGTGCCAGTAGGGTCCGGGTAGGGGTTGGCAATGAGCAGTTCTTC
cdr3_aa: CASRVRVGVGNEQFF